This is a list of T cell receptor beta chains from one sample in a study of graft-versus-host responses after intestinal transplantation. Assay used: immunoSEQ multiplex PCR; TCRdb lists only in-frame clones, some missing. The sample lists just under 65,000 clones; around 90% were seen once. Material: ileum tissue, obtained more than 350 days after transplant. These receptors all come from a human patient who received an intestinal transplant, so some T cells may come from the graft donor. The CDR3 runs from the conserved cysteine through the conserved F or W. Fields, in order: CDR3 length, D gene, clone size, J gene, V gene, CDR3 protein, CDR3 DNA. A D gene is named only where the DNA matches it firmly. Clone size is given for some rows only: seen once, a few or many times, or a class if the clone is expanded.

>14|-|-|TRBJ1-4|TRBV6-1
CASRERATNEKLFF
TGTGCCAGCAGGGAGAGGGCAACTAATGAAAAACTGTTTTTT
>17|TRBD2|-|TRBJ2-7|TRBV7-9
CASSPGLAGDLSYEQYF
TGTGCCAGCAGCCCCGGACTAGCGGGGGATCTCTCCTACGAGCAGTACTTC
>18|TRBD2|few|TRBJ2-2|TRBV4-2
CASSQDFRAGGNTGELFF
TGTGCCAGCAGCCAAGATTTTCGGGCGGGAGGAAACACCGGGGAGCTGTTTTTT
>12|TRBD1|-|TRBJ1-4|TRBV28
CASSPGTANLFF
TGTGCCAGCAGTCCGGGGACAGCCAACCTGTTTTTT
>12|-|-|TRBJ2-4|TRBV10-2
CASSEQGYIQYF
TGCGCCAGCAGTGAGCAGGGGTACATTCAGTACTTC
>15|TRBD1|-|TRBJ2-1|TRBV7-3
CASSLMGQGVTEQFF
TGTGCCAGCAGCTTAATGGGACAGGGGGTCACTGAGCAGTTCTTC
>14|TRBD2|-|TRBJ2-1|TRBV28
CATLTSGRPNEQFF
TGTGCCACTCTGACTAGCGGGAGACCCAATGAGCAGTTCTTC
>14|-|-|TRBJ1-5|TRBV6-1
CASSEKRRNQPQHF
TGTGCCAGCAGTGAAAAGAGGAGGAATCAGCCCCAGCATTTT
>12|-|-|TRBJ1-5|TRBV28
CASSLLDQPQHF
TGTGCCAGCAGTTTATTAGATCAGCCCCAGCATTTT
>12|-|-|TRBJ2-7|TRBV7-9
CASSTQGPEQYF
TGTGCCAGCAGCACCCAGGGACCCGAGCAGTACTTC
>13|-|-|TRBJ2-1|TRBV27
CASSLSEGREQFF
TGTGCCAGCAGTTTATCAGAGGGAAGGGAGCAGTTCTTC
>14|TRBD2|few|TRBJ2-3|TRBV2
CASRGTSGMNTQYF
TGTGCCAGCAGAGGGACTAGCGGGATGAATACGCAGTATTTT
>11|-|few|TRBJ2-1|TRBV7-9
CASSLADEQFF
TGTGCCAGCAGCTTAGCAGATGAGCAGTTCTTC
>10|-|-|TRBJ2-3|TRBV29-1
CSVDTDTQYF
TGCAGCGTCGATACAGATACGCAGTATTTT
>16|-|-|TRBJ2-1|TRBV5-4
CASSLVVGNGFNEQFF
TGTGCCAGCAGCTTAGTTGTGGGTAACGGGTTCAATGAGCAGTTCTTC
>14|-|-|TRBJ2-2|TRBV5-1
CASSPWGNTGELFF
TGCGCCAGCAGCCCGTGGGGGAACACCGGGGAGCTGTTTTTT
>14|-|-|TRBJ2-7|TRBV28
CASSFSGSSYEQYF
TGTGCCAGCAGTTTCTCAGGGAGCTCCTACGAGCAGTACTTC
>14|-|-|TRBJ2-1|TRBV6-5
CASSLRDPYNEQFF
TGTGCCAGCAGTCTCCGGGACCCCTACAATGAGCAGTTCTTC
>15|-|few|TRBJ1-2|TRBV6-5
CASSYSWTDNYGYTF
TGTGCCAGCAGTTACTCGTGGACGGATAACTATGGCTACACCTTC
>15|-|-|TRBJ1-2|TRBV25-1
CASSEAGSQNYGYTF
TGTGCCAGCAGTGAAGCGGGCAGCCAAAACTATGGCTACACCTTC
>12|TRBD1|-|TRBJ2-7|TRBV6-6
CASSYDRGEQYF
TGTGCCAGCAGCTACGACAGGGGCGAGCAGTACTTC